The entry below describes one T cell receptor (beta chain). Its target is unknown. This record comes from a study of glioma-infiltrating T cells after dendritic cell vaccination. At the level of the study: Autologous tumor lysate was loaded overnight onto monocyte-derived dendritic cells grown 7 to 8 days with IL-4 and GM-CSF. Dendritic cell vaccine was injected intradermally three times, biweekly. Broader study findings: Few patients contributed both blood and tumor specimens.

This table comes from immunoSEQ multiplex PCR, and its TCRdb copy is limited to in-frame clones, with some not included. The data contain tens of thousands of clones, over 65% of them seen just once; the ten biggest clones take up 2.5% to 3%. None of the glioblastoma patients had an isocitrate dehydrogenase mutation. The junction had 16 bases not matched to a gene; V was cut back by 8 bases and J by 3 bases. The V gene's germline CDR1 is MNHEY and CDR2 SMNVEV (reference sequence). This CDR3 has 16 residues. This clonotype was sampled from a human donor with glioblastoma. This specimen was blood, taken before dendritic cell vaccination. This chain connects TRBV27 to TRBJ2-7, with 7 positions matching TRBD2. The CDR3 DNA reads as TGTGCCAGCGGAGAGTTTATCGGGGAGGGAATCTACGAGCAGTACTTC. This encodes CASGEFIGEGIYEQYF.